Listed below are T cell receptor beta chains from one sample, sequenced in a study of regulatory T cells in long-lasting Graves disease. TCRdb used MiXCR to reprocess the multiplex PCR reads, holding one entry per CDR3 protein. The data contain roughly 500,000 distinct CDR3 sequences, roughly 14% of them singletons. The data also belong to a second study, concerning T cells in Graves' hyperthyroidism and ophthalmopathy.

The sequences come from peripheral blood mononuclear cells (PBMCs), collected at new diagnosis, from a patient treated with antithyroid drugs. The receptors here all came from a man aged 30 to 45 with Graves disease. The CDR3 runs from the conserved cysteine through the conserved F or W. A D gene is named only where the DNA matches it firmly. Not every row has a clone size; where given, it reads once, few, many or a size class.

size: many
V: TRBV6-4
J: TRBJ1-1
D: -
CDR3: CASSDSEGSEAFF
DNA: TGTGCCAGCAGTGACTCAGAAGGGTCGGAAGCTTTCTTT

size: few
V: TRBV20-1
J: TRBJ2-3
D: TRBD2
CDR3: CSARGLAGGTDTQYF
DNA: TGCAGTGCTAGAGGACTAGCGGGAGGCACAGATACGCAGTATTTT

size: many
V: TRBV28
J: TRBJ1-2
D: -
CDR3: CASSSENAGTYGYTF
DNA: TGTGCCAGCAGTTCCGAAAATGCGGGGACCTATGGCTACACCTTC

size: many
V: TRBV2
J: TRBJ1-1
D: -
CDR3: CASSEKASNTEAFF
DNA: TGTGCCAGCAGTGAAAAAGCCTCGAACACTGAAGCTTTCTTT

size: many
V: TRBV27
J: TRBJ2-2
D: TRBD1
CDR3: CASSPAGTGITGELFF
DNA: TGTGCCAGCAGTCCGGCCGGGACAGGGATCACCGGGGAGCTGTTTTTT

size: many
V: TRBV27
J: TRBJ2-3
D: -
CDR3: CASSSLPLGRDTQYF
DNA: TGTGCCAGCAGTTCCCTCCCTCTGGGGCGCGATACGCAGTATTTT

size: few
V: TRBV20-1
J: TRBJ2-7
D: -
CDR3: CSARDLSGLPPYEQYF
DNA: TGCAGTGCTAGAGATCTCTCGGGACTTCCCCCCTACGAGCAGTACTTC

size: -
V: TRBV20-1
J: TRBJ2-3
D: -
CDR3: CSSILLGRLSTGTQYF
DNA: TGCAGTTCCATTTTACTCGGACGGTTGAGCACAGGTACGCAGTATTTT

size: many
V: TRBV10-3
J: TRBJ2-1
D: TRBD2
CDR3: CAISRTSGRTTYNEQFF
DNA: TGTGCCATCAGTCGGACTAGCGGGAGGACGACCTACAATGAGCAGTTCTTC

size: many
V: TRBV2
J: TRBJ2-1
D: -
CDR3: CASRPGPADEQFF
DNA: TGTGCCAGCAGGCCGGGGCCCGCGGATGAGCAGTTCTTC

size: many
V: TRBV20-1
J: TRBJ2-7
D: -
CDR3: CSAPDGGSYEQYF
DNA: TGCAGTGCGCCCGACGGAGGTTCCTACGAGCAGTACTTC

size: many
V: TRBV7-8
J: TRBJ2-1
D: -
CDR3: CASSPRRATANEQFF
DNA: TGTGCCAGCAGCCCGCGGAGGGCCACGGCCAATGAGCAGTTCTTC

size: once
V: TRBV20-1
J: TRBJ2-4
D: -
CDR3: CSAREGEAKDIQYF
DNA: TGCAGTGCTAGAGAGGGGGAAGCCAAAGACATTCAGTACTTC

size: -
V: TRBV5-1
J: TRBJ1-2
D: -
CDR3: CASSLTYLVDGYTF
DNA: TGCGCCAGCAGCTTGACGTATTTAGTGGATGGCTACACCTTC

size: -
V: TRBV20-1
J: TRBJ2-7
D: TRBD2
CDR3: CSARDGKRGFSYEQYF
DNA: TGCAGTGCTAGAGATGGGAAGCGGGGGTTTTCCTACGAGCAGTACTTC

size: few
V: TRBV29-1
J: TRBJ2-1
D: -
CDR3: CSVGDGDYKRF
DNA: TGCAGCGTTGGCGACGGAGACTACAAGAGGTTC

size: -
V: TRBV18
J: TRBJ2-2
D: TRBD1
CDR3: CASSPGTESTGELFF
DNA: TGTGCCAGCTCACCCGGGACAGAATCCACCGGGGAGCTGTTTTTT

size: many
V: TRBV24-1
J: TRBJ2-3
D: TRBD2
CDR3: CATSDPRGKVAGPTDTQYF
DNA: TGTGCCACCAGTGACCCCCGCGGTAAGGTAGCGGGACCCACAGATACGCAGTATTTT

size: many
V: TRBV18
J: TRBJ1-1
D: -
CDR3: CASSPPARGTEAFF
DNA: TGTGCCAGCTCACCACCCGCCAGGGGCACTGAAGCTTTCTTT

size: many
V: TRBV10-3
J: TRBJ1-2
D: TRBD1
CDR3: CAITRGQDYGYTF
DNA: TGTGCCATCACTAGGGGGCAGGACTATGGCTACACCTTC

size: many
V: TRBV20-1
J: TRBJ2-3
D: TRBD2
CDR3: CSARDYQREVVEDTQYF
DNA: TGCAGTGCTAGAGATTACCAGCGGGAGGTCGTGGAAGATACGCAGTATTTT

size: -
V: TRBV10-3
J: TRBJ2-2
D: -
CDR3: CAISERDWNTGELFF
DNA: TGTGCCATCAGTGAGCGGGACTGGAACACCGGGGAGCTGTTTTTT

size: -
V: TRBV24-1
J: TRBJ2-3
D: TRBD2
CDR3: CATSDRGLAGPTDTQYF
DNA: TGTGCCACCAGTGACAGGGGACTAGCGGGACCCACAGATACGCAGTATTTT

size: many
V: TRBV2
J: TRBJ2-7
D: TRBD2
CDR3: CASSERTSGTYEQYF
DNA: TGTGCCAGCAGTGAGAGGACTAGCGGGACCTACGAGCAGTACTTC

size: many
V: TRBV6-5
J: TRBJ1-2
D: -
CDR3: CASSYSQHLNYGYTF
DNA: TGTGCCAGCAGTTACTCACAACACCTTAACTATGGCTACACCTTC

size: many
V: TRBV7-9
J: TRBJ2-7
D: TRBD2
CDR3: CASSRPGLAGHEQYF
DNA: TGTGCCAGCAGCCGTCCGGGACTAGCGGGCCACGAGCAGTACTTC

size: many
V: TRBV27
J: TRBJ1-1
D: -
CDR3: CASSFGHIDTEAFF
DNA: TGTGCCAGCAGTTTTGGGCATATTGACACTGAAGCTTTCTTT

size: many
V: TRBV20-1
J: TRBJ2-1
D: -
CDR3: CSARDRDEQFF
DNA: TGCAGTGCTAGAGATCGGGATGAGCAGTTCTTC

size: -
V: TRBV19
J: TRBJ1-4
D: -
CDR3: CASFNEKLFF
DNA: TGTGCCAGTTTTAATGAAAAACTGTTTTTT

size: few
V: TRBV5-1
J: TRBJ2-5
D: TRBD1
CDR3: CASSLEGRGPGTQYF
DNA: TGCGCCAGCAGCTTGGAGGGCAGGGGGCCTGGGACCCAGTACTTC

size: few
V: TRBV13
J: TRBJ2-3
D: -
CDR3: CTSSLATTDTQYF
DNA: TGTACCAGCAGCTTAGCCACCACAGATACGCAGTATTTT

size: many
V: TRBV11-2
J: TRBJ2-1
D: -
CDR3: CASRAPGRSQQFF
DNA: TGTGCCAGCAGGGCTCCGGGACGTTCGCAGCAGTTCTTC

size: -
V: TRBV20-1
J: TRBJ2-4
D: -
CDR3: CSAPPLASLAKNIQYF
DNA: TGCAGTGCACCCCCTCTGGCTAGCCTAGCCAAAAACATTCAGTACTTC

size: few
V: TRBV20-1
J: TRBJ2-3
D: -
CDR3: CSASWGSTDTQYF
DNA: TGCAGTGCTAGTTGGGGGTCCACAGATACGCAGTATTTT

size: few
V: TRBV12-3/TRBV12-4
J: TRBJ1-3
D: -
CDR3: CASSPGQKDGNTIYF
DNA: TGTGCCAGCAGTCCCGGACAGAAAGATGGAAACACCATATATTTT

size: many
V: TRBV18
J: TRBJ2-1
D: -
CDR3: CASSRRDTGYNEQFF
DNA: TGTGCCAGCTCCCGACGGGACACCGGGTACAATGAGCAGTTCTTC

size: -
V: TRBV5-1
J: TRBJ1-1
D: TRBD1
CDR3: CASSSRMSTGMRKGTEAFF
DNA: TGCGCCAGCAGCTCAAGGATGTCGACAGGGATGAGGAAGGGCACTGAAGCTTTCTTT

size: -
V: TRBV29-1
J: TRBJ1-5
D: -
CDR3: CSVVGQGSQHF
DNA: TGCAGCGTTGTAGGGCAGGGCTCCCAGCATTTT

size: many
V: TRBV7-8
J: TRBJ1-1
D: -
CDR3: CASSFPGEELAFF
DNA: TGTGCCAGCAGCTTTCCAGGGGAGGAGTTAGCTTTCTTT

size: many
V: TRBV7-2
J: TRBJ2-1
D: TRBD2
CDR3: CASSPGGAALNNEQFF
DNA: TGTGCCAGCAGCCCCGGGGGGGCCGCCCTGAACAATGAGCAGTTCTTC

size: many
V: TRBV20-1
J: TRBJ2-1
D: -
CDR3: CSARAGGTFLDYNEQFF
DNA: TGCAGTGCTAGAGCTGGGGGAACTTTTCTAGATTACAATGAGCAGTTCTTC

size: -
V: TRBV6-1
J: TRBJ2-7
D: -
CDR3: CAISPGTATYEQYF
DNA: TGTGCCATCAGTCCCGGGACGGCAACCTACGAGCAGTACTTC